This T cell receptor (beta chain) was identified in a study of CD8 T cells in ankylosing spondylitis. Making use of molecular barcodes, quantitative 5'-RACE generated TCR beta libraries. TCRdb recomputed calls from the 5' RACE reads with MiXCR, one row per CDR3 protein. The sample lists over 450,000 distinct CDR3 sequences, roughly 13% seen once, with about 6.8% in the top ten. V lost 3 bases and J lost 8; bases outside the gene matches: 7. Germline CDR1 DFQATT, CDR2 SNEGSKA (reference sequence). The CDR3 consists of 14 residues. General study points: Matched synovial fluid from ankylosing spondylitis patients was reported to be enriched for disease-linked clones. The authors found the disease-linked clones to be CD8+ and relatively rare in peripheral blood. Existing reports had already noted some motif variants in reactive arthritis synovial fluid and blood. Blood of patients with ankylosing spondylitis appeared to be characterized by a TCR beta motif of 8 or 9 highly homologous variants.

This clonotype was seen at least ten times. Antigen: not known. This clonotype was obtained from a male donor with ankylosing spondylitis. V is TRBV20-1 and J is TRBJ2-1; 10 bases map to TRBD2. Sequencing was done on a sample of blood, either unsorted or a sorted T cell fraction (not recorded which). CDR3 loop: CSARRSGRGYEQFF. Here the CDR3 DNA reads TGCAGTGCTAGGCGGAGCGGGAGGGGCTATGAGCAGTTCTTC.